This T cell receptor beta chain was documented in a study of blood T cell repertoires in COVID-19. Turning to the study itself: Samples of COVID-19 (acute and convalescent) were obtained from the United States, Italy and Spain. From T cells, B-cell-depleted T cells, or PBMCs came the material, which was cDNA or gDNA.

Per the original data handling: Researchers report that nucleated cell counts were estimated from reference gene primer amplification. Data came from immunoSEQ multiplex PCR; TCRdb stores just in-frame clones and leaves some out. That table is the source of V, J and clone size, and D and trimming were worked out from the DNA. This table has under 200,000 clones, 75% to 95% appearing once. V lost 1 base and J lost 7; bases outside the gene matches: 13. Germline values: CDR1 KGHSH, CDR2 LQKENI. This CDR3 contains 18 residues. The rearrangement uses TRBV18 and TRBJ2-1; 10 nucleotides line up with TRBD1. The TCR sequence derives from a man in his fifties with acute or convalescent COVID-19. The sequenced material came from peripheral blood. CDR3: CASSPLPGQGTGGNEQFF. CDR3 nucleotide sequence: TGTGCCAGCTCACCACTCCCGGGACAGGGGACGGGAGGTAATGAGCAGTTCTTC.